The 7 T cell receptor beta chains below come from one sample, sequenced in a study of blood T cell repertoires in COVID-19. The table came from immunoSEQ multiplex PCR; TCRdb's copy has only in-frame clones and leaves some out. Of 150,000 to 200,000 clones in the sample, about nine tenths were seen once. The sequenced material came from peripheral blood. The receptors were sampled from a man in his sixties or seventies with acute or convalescent COVID-19.

This chain joins TRBV24-1 and TRBJ1-5; D remains ambiguous. Per germline, CDR1 KGHDR and CDR2 SFDVKD. The CDR3 sequence is 12 residues long. With 2 bases removed from V and 5 bases from J, the gap between germline ends came to 3 bases. The CDR3: CATSDSDQPQHF. The CDR3 nucleotides are TGTGCCACCAGTGATTCTGATCAGCCCCAGCATTTT.

The rearrangement uses TRBV6-1 and TRBJ2-2; perhaps TRBD1 as D (6 bases). Germline V lookup: CDR1 MNHNS, CDR2 SASEGT. The ends were cut back, 3 bases at V and 6 bases at J, with 14 bases in the middle. The CDR3 sequence is 15 residues long. The CDR3 nucleotides read TGTGCCAGCAGTGATGGCAGGGGAGTTTCCGGGGAGCTGTTTTTT. This gives the protein CASSDGRGVSGELFF.

As concerns this clone: Other DNA sequences in this specimen translate into the identical CDR3. This chain links TRBV9 with TRBJ2-3; D is uncertain. Germline V CDR1 and CDR2: SGDLS, YYNGEE. V was shortened by 4 bases and J by 2 bases, with 5 bases between the two germline ends. This CDR3 contains 12 residues. The CDR3 coding sequence is TGTGCCAGCAGCCCCTCCACAGATACGCAGTATTTT. It is translated as CASSPSTDTQYF.

The chain combines TRBV27 with TRBJ2-5; possibly TRBD2 for D (6 bases). Germline assignment: CDR1 MNHEY and CDR2 SMNVEV (reference sequence). The germline V and J ends were trimmed by 6 bases and 5 bases, with 13 bases remaining between them. The CDR3 runs 13 residues. CDR3 loop: CASSQEGLETQYF. The CDR3 bases are TGTGCCAGCAGCCAGGAGGGCCTGGAGACCCAGTACTTC.

The chain couples TRBV2 to TRBJ1-2; D is uncertain. The germline gives CDR1 SNHLY, CDR2 FYNNEI. V lost 2 bases and J lost 8, with 12 bases in between. This CDR3 has 13 amino acids. CDR3 sequence reads: CASSESVVNGYTF. DNA of the CDR3: TGTGCCAGCAGTGAATCGGTGGTGAACGGCTACACCTTC.

The rearrangement uses TRBV5-1 and TRBJ2-2, with 7 bases fitting TRBD2. CDR1 SGHRS and CDR2 YFSETQ come from the germline V gene. The CDR3 has 17 amino acids. Trimming took 1 base from V and 4 from J; bases not matched to a gene: 10. The CDR3 loop is CASSLLADAEGTGELFF. DNA of the CDR3: TGCGCCAGCAGCTTGCTAGCGGACGCGGAGGGCACCGGGGAGCTGTTTTTT.

The V and J genes are TRBV5-4 and TRBJ2-5, with a weak D call TRBD2 (5 bases). Germline V lookup: CDR1 SGHNT, CDR2 YYREEE (reference sequence). The CDR3 runs 16 residues. Between the trimmed V and J ends, which lost 0 bases and 7 bases, there was a span of 19 bases. CDR3 nucleotide sequence: TGTGCCAGCAGCTTGGGGGCGGCGGGTTTTAAGGGGACCCAGTACTTC. Its translation is CASSLGAAGFKGTQYF. Using reference TRBV5-4 and TRBJ2-5 for the parts outside the CDR3, the full variable domain is ETGVTQSPTHLIKTRGQQVTLRCSSQSGHNTVSWYQQALGQGPQFIFQYYREEENGRGNFPPRFSGLQFPNYSSELNVNALELDDSALYLCASSLGAAGFKGTQYFGPGTRLLVL.